The 32 T cell receptor beta chains below were found in one sample sequenced in a study of blood T cells in healthy people across ages. A second about 7 to 12 cycle PCR used barcoded and J-beta primers. TCRdb used MiXCR to reprocess the 5' RACE reads, holding one entry per CDR3 protein. The sample includes hundreds of thousands of distinct CDR3 sequences, 24% of them seen just once. These records were also assigned to another study, of T cells of mothers and their children.

The sequenced material came from blood. These receptors were collected from a boy aged 10-17 years in good health.

This chain joins TRBV12-3 or TRBV12-4 and TRBJ2-3; no clear D gene. Between the trimmed V and J ends, which lost 6 bases and 6 bases, there was a span of 7 bases. The CDR3 contains 11 residues. CDR3 loop: CASRVSDTQYF. The DNA for the CDR3 is TGTGCCAGCAGGGTCTCCGATACGCAGTATTTT.

This chain joins TRBV7-2 and TRBJ2-1; TRBD2 is a possible D gene (6 bases). This CDR3 has 15 residues. The germline V gene encodes CDR1 SGHTA and CDR2 FQGNSA. V dropped 3 bases and J dropped 0 bases, with 9 bases sitting between them. The CDR3 coding sequence is TGTGCCAGCAGCTTTCGGCGGGACTCCTACAATGAGCAGTTCTTC. Its translation is CASSFRRDSYNEQFF.

The chain joins TRBV20-1 to TRBJ2-7; 9 bases map to TRBD1. The CDR3 loop spans 14 amino acids. The germline V gene has CDR1 DFQATT and CDR2 SNEGSKA (reference sequence). J was trimmed by 5 bases and V by 6 bases; bases with no gene match: 11. The chain's CDR3 is CSALTDRGTHEQYF. The CDR3 DNA is TGCAGTGCCCTGACGGACAGGGGTACCCACGAGCAGTACTTC.

The table lists this clonotype with many counts. This chain links TRBV4-2 with TRBJ2-3, with 14 positions matching TRBD2. The CDR3 totals 17 residues. V dropped 0 bases and J dropped 6; count of bases not matched to a gene: 5. The V gene's germline CDR1 is LGHNA and CDR2 YNFKEQ. CDR3 sequence reads: CASSQDGTSGSRDTQYF. The CDR3 bases are TGTGCCAGCAGCCAAGACGGGACTAGCGGGAGTCGTGATACGCAGTATTTT.

The genes are TRBV29-1 and TRBJ2-3; 8 nucleotides match TRBD2. This CDR3 region has 13 residues. With V trimmed by 4 bases and J by 2 bases, 2 bases remained unmatched. From germline, CDR1 is SQVTM and CDR2 ANQGSEA. The CDR3 reads CSVAGGPTDTQYF. In DNA, the CDR3 is TGCAGCGTTGCGGGGGGGCCCACAGATACGCAGTATTTT.

This clonotype has a handful of counts. The CDR3 DNA reads as TGTGCCAGCAGCTTAGGGATTAGCGGGGCAAACACCGGGGAGCTGTTTTTT. This encodes CASSLGISGANTGELFF. The chain couples TRBV11-2 to TRBJ2-2; 8 bases match TRBD2. From germline, CDR1 is SGHAT and CDR2 FQNNGV. V shed 1 base, J shed 2 bases, and the junction held 6 bases outside the gene matches. The CDR3 extends over 17 amino acids. Combining the CDR3 with reference TRBV11-2 and TRBJ2-2 gives the whole variable domain EAGVAQSPRYKIIEKRQSVAFWCNPISGHATLYWYQQILGQGPKLLIQFQNNGVVDDSQLPKDRFSAERLKGVDSTLKIQPAKLEDSAVYLCASSLGISGANTGELFFGEGSRLTVL.

This clonotype has more than one count but fewer than ten. This chain uses TRBV11-2 with TRBJ1-4; TRBD1 aligns across 7 bases. Germline loops: CDR1 SGHAT, CDR2 FQNNGV. V was clipped by 1 base and J by 8 bases; unmatched bases: 10. The CDR3 totals 16 residues. The CDR3 region has the DNA TGTGCCAGCAGCTTAGTCCCGGGACAGAATTGGGAAAAACTGTTTTTT. Translated: CASSLVPGQNWEKLFF.

This rearrangement joins TRBV15 to TRBJ2-7, with 9 bases that match TRBD1. The tail of the sequence fits TRBJ2-5 better, so the J call may be wrong. The length of the CDR3 is 17 residues. Germline lookup yields CDR1 LNHNV and CDR2 YYDKDF (reference sequence). The CDR3 DNA reads as TGTGCCACCAGCAGAGGTAACCGGGACAGGGTACAAGAGACCCAGTACTTC. Protein: CATSRGNRDRVQETQYF.

The chain employs TRBV29-1 and TRBJ2-5; 8 bases match TRBD1. The junction had 5 bases not matched to a gene; V was cut back by 7 bases and J by 1 base. CDR3 length: 13 amino acids. The V gene's germline CDR1 is SQVTM and CDR2 ANQGSEA. The CDR3 region is CSEQGAAQETQYF. The CDR3 region has the DNA TGCAGCGAGCAGGGGGCCGCCCAAGAGACCCAGTACTTC.

Many counts were recorded for this clonotype. This sequence joins TRBV20-1 and TRBJ2-2; a weak D match, TRBD2 (5 bases). The CDR3 has 13 residues. CDR1 and CDR2 from the germline V gene are DFQATT and SNEGSKA (reference sequence). Trimming left V 6 bases short and J 1 base short, with 9 bases between. CDR3 protein: CSATLVNTGELFF. Here the CDR3 DNA reads TGCAGTGCCACACTAGTGAACACCGGGGAGCTGTTTTTT.

The chain combines TRBV3-1 with TRBJ2-1; TRBD2 matches at 9 bases. With V trimmed by 1 base and J by 3 bases, 7 bases remained unmatched. The CDR3 runs 17 residues. Germline V gene data show CDR1 as LGHDT and CDR2 as YNNKEL (reference sequence). The CDR3 here is CASSQAAWREGYNEQFF. The DNA of the CDR3 is TGTGCCAGCAGCCAAGCCGCGTGGCGGGAGGGCTACAATGAGCAGTTCTTC.

The table lists this clonotype with many counts. This chain connects TRBV7-2 to TRBJ2-2; D unclear. From germline, CDR1 is SGHTA and CDR2 FQGNSA. Trimming cost V 5 bases and J 7 bases, with 2 bases left between them. The CDR3 covers 10 residues. The CDR3 loop reads CASSGGELFF. The DNA of the CDR3 is TGTGCCAGCAGCGGCGGGGAGCTGTTTTTT.

This clonotype occurred many times. This sequence joins TRBV5-8 and TRBJ1-4; 8 bases fit TRBD1. The CDR3 has 14 residues. The J segment lost 8 bases and the V segment lost 4 bases, leaving 7 bases of the junction unmatched. Germline CDR1 and CDR2: SGHTS and YDEGEE. The CDR3 sequence: CASSRWAGGEKLFF. In DNA form, the CDR3 reads TGTGCCAGCAGCCGCTGGGCAGGGGGCGAAAAACTGTTTTTT.

The chain employs TRBV10-3 and TRBJ2-1; 8 bases are a match to TRBD2. Germline V gene sequence: CDR1 ENHRY, CDR2 SYGVKD. The V and J ends lost 2 bases and 3 bases, in that order; junction bases with no gene match: 3. This CDR3 contains 15 residues. CDR3 in amino acids: CAISELSGSYNEQFF. The CDR3 DNA sequence: TGTGCCATCAGTGAGCTCAGCGGGAGCTACAATGAGCAGTTCTTC.

This clonotype was seen a few times. This sequence joins TRBV28 and TRBJ2-5; D remains unclear. TRBJ2-7 explains the end of the DNA better; the J call may be wrong. The CDR3 is 11 residues long. Germline values: CDR1 MDHEN, CDR2 SYDVKM. The CDR3 protein is CATGPGGEQYF. Written as DNA, the CDR3 is TGTGCCACCGGCCCCGGCGGCGAGCAGTACTTC.

The V and J genes are TRBV13 and TRBJ2-5, with 7 bases identical to TRBD2. Near its end, the DNA agrees better with TRBJ2-7, so the J call may be wrong. This CDR3 has 18 amino acids. In germline, CDR1 is PRHDT, CDR2 FYEKMQ (reference sequence). CDR3: CASSLTTRLAEYSYEQYF. DNA for the CDR3: TGTGCCAGCAGCTTAACTACGCGGCTAGCGGAATATTCCTACGAGCAGTACTTC.

The table lists this clonotype with a few counts. The chain employs TRBV2 and TRBJ2-6; TRBD1 matches 8 bases. Germline V gene lookup returns CDR1 SNHLY and CDR2 FYNNEI. The CDR3 is 17 amino acids. V lost 5 bases to trimming and J lost 0 bases; unmatched junction nucleotides: 6. CDR3 sequence: CASSRDRGSSGANVLTF. Here the CDR3 DNA reads TGTGCCAGCAGTCGAGACAGGGGTAGCTCTGGGGCCAACGTCCTGACTTTC.

This clonotype was detected only a few times. The chain links TRBV25-1 to TRBJ1-2; D is possibly TRBD1 (5 bases). The CDR3 length is 14 residues. The V end lost 2 bases, the J end lost 4 bases, and 11 bases lay between the germline ends. Looked up from germline, CDR1 is MGHDK and CDR2 is SYGVNS. Here the CDR3 DNA reads TGTGCCAGCAGTGAACAGGGTGGCGCCTATGGCTACACCTTC. It codes for CASSEQGGAYGYTF.

This clonotype was seen a handful of times. This CDR3 is CASSLVSAGDNSPLHF. The CDR3 DNA sequence: TGCGCCAGCAGCTTGGTATCTGCAGGGGATAATTCACCCCTCCACTTT. The chain joins TRBV5-1 to TRBJ1-6; a possible D gene is TRBD1 (6 bases). CDR1 is SGHRS, CDR2 YFSETQ, per germline. This CDR3 is 16 amino acids long. V was shortened by 0 bases and J by 5 bases, with 12 bases between the two germline ends.

V usage is TRBV6-6 and J usage is TRBJ2-7; 9 nucleotides match TRBD2. Per the germline V gene, CDR1 is MNHNY and CDR2 is SVGAGI (reference sequence). V lost 0 bases to trimming and J lost 2 bases; unmatched junction nucleotides: 5. This CDR3 comprises 16 residues. The CDR3 reads CASSYSAGGITYEQYF. The CDR3 DNA is TGTGCCAGCAGTTACTCGGCGGGAGGGATAACCTACGAGCAGTACTTC.

The chain joins TRBV6-2 or TRBV6-3 to TRBJ2-1; D may be TRBD2 (5 bases). The CDR3 has 17 amino acids. Trimming stripped 6 bases from V and 0 bases from J, with 18 bases between. CDR1 and CDR2 from the germline V gene are MNHEY and SVGEGT. As DNA, the CDR3 is TGTGCCAGCAGACCCCTTGAGCGGTATAGCTCCTACAATGAGCAGTTCTTC. It encodes CASRPLERYSSYNEQFF.

V gene TRBV20-1 combines with J gene TRBJ2-1; 10 nucleotides line up with TRBD2. In germline, CDR1 is DFQATT, CDR2 SNEGSKA (reference sequence). This CDR3 is 15 amino acids long. The J segment lost 8 bases and the V segment lost 6 bases, leaving 13 bases of the junction unmatched. The CDR3 reads CSARGLAGEGHEQFF. The CDR3 coding sequence is TGCAGTGCCAGGGGGCTAGCGGGAGAGGGCCATGAGCAGTTCTTC.

This chain uses TRBV11-2 with TRBJ1-1; TRBD1 agrees at 7 bases. The CDR3 has 15 residues. CDR1 SGHAT and CDR2 FQNNGV come from the germline V gene. V trimming: 1 base; J trimming: 3 bases; junction bases outside the gene matches: 5. The DNA of the CDR3 is TGTGCCAGCAGCTTAGTCAAACAGGGGCACACTGAAGCTTTCTTT. It codes for CASSLVKQGHTEAFF.

The rearrangement uses TRBV7-3 and TRBJ2-6, with D perhaps matching TRBD1 (6 bases). The CDR3 covers 18 residues. CDR1 and CDR2 (germline): SGHTA, FQGTGA. Between the trimmed V and J ends, which lost 0 bases and 0 bases, there was a span of 12 bases. CDR3 sequence reads: CASSLTPTGHSGANVLTF. The CDR3 DNA sequence: TGTGCCAGCAGCTTAACTCCGACAGGCCACTCTGGGGCCAACGTCCTGACTTTC.

This clonotype was picked up a small number of times. This sequence joins TRBV5-1 and TRBJ2-3; D call uncertain. V lost 1 base, J lost 7 bases, and 16 bases lay in between. Germline CDR1 and CDR2: SGHRS and YFSETQ. The CDR3 runs to 15 residues. The CDR3 DNA reads as TGCGCCAGCAGCTTGCTCGAGGAGCCACAACATACGCAGTATTTT. Its translation: CASSLLEEPQHTQYF. Full variable domain (remainder filled in from reference TRBV5-1 and TRBJ2-3): KAGVTQTPRYLIKTRGQQVTLSCSPISGHRSVSWYQQTPGQGLQFLFEYFSETQRNKGNFPGRFSGRQFSNSRSEMNVSTLELGDSALYLCASSLLEEPQHTQYFGPGTRLTVL.

This chain joins TRBV6-2 or TRBV6-3 and TRBJ2-5; perhaps TRBD1 as D (6 bases). Germline values: CDR1 MNHEY, CDR2 SVGEGT. V was pared by 2 bases and J by 4 bases, with 14 bases between. This CDR3 has 15 residues. The CDR3 spells CASSYGGRDVETQYF. Here the CDR3 DNA reads TGTGCCAGCAGTTACGGGGGCAGGGATGTAGAGACCCAGTACTTC.

The J gene is TRBJ2-5, the V gene TRBV27; D not certain. The end of the DNA aligns better with TRBJ2-7, so the J call may be wrong. In germline, CDR1 is MNHEY, CDR2 SMNVEV (reference sequence). This CDR3 spans 16 amino acids. The CDR3: CASSPCRGGDSYEQYF. The CDR3, as DNA: TGTGCCAGCAGTCCCTGCCGCGGCGGCGACTCCTACGAGCAGTACTTC.

This clonotype was seen a few times. The J gene is TRBJ1-4, the V gene TRBV6-2 or TRBV6-3, with 7 bases identical to TRBD1. Per the germline V gene, CDR1 is MNHEY and CDR2 is SVGEGT. The trim removed 6 bases at V and 0 bases at J, leaving 7 bases unmatched. This CDR3 comprises 16 residues. The CDR3 reads CASRDHGTATNEKLFF. CDR3 in DNA: TGTGCCAGCAGGGACCACGGGACAGCAACTAATGAAAAACTGTTTTTT.

This clonotype has just a few counts. The CDR3 region is CASSGDQGYNEQFF. The CDR3 DNA follows: TGTGCCAGCAGCGGAGATCAGGGGTACAATGAGCAGTTCTTC. The J gene is TRBJ2-1, the V gene TRBV9; D may be TRBD1 (6 bases). Trimming removed 3 bases at V and 4 bases at J, with 11 bases between. Germline V gene sequence: CDR1 SGDLS, CDR2 YYNGEE. CDR3 length: 14 residues.

At least ten counts were recorded for this clonotype. The V gene is TRBV6-2 or TRBV6-3, the J gene TRBJ2-7; TRBD2 matches at 9 bases. Looked up from germline, CDR1 is MNHEY and CDR2 is SVGEGT. The CDR3 is 16 residues long. V trimming: 5 bases; J trimming: 2 bases; junction bases outside the gene matches: 10. The DNA of the CDR3 is TGTGCCAGCAGTCTCTCTACTAGCGGGTCCACCTACGAGCAGTACTTC. Translation: CASSLSTSGSTYEQYF.

This clonotype was detected once. The rearrangement links TRBV27 to TRBJ2-5; D unclear. The CDR3 length is 14 residues. Germline V lookup: CDR1 MNHEY, CDR2 SMNVEV (reference sequence). Deletions cut 3 bases from V and 2 bases from J, with 10 bases between. In nucleotides, the CDR3 is TGTGCCAGCAGTTTTTTGCCCTCACAAGAGACCCAGTACTTC. Translating gives CASSFLPSQETQYF.

The chain is built from TRBV20-1 and TRBJ2-5; perhaps D is TRBD1 or TRBD2 (6 bases each). V lost 4 bases and J lost 5, with 11 bases in between. Germline CDR1 is DFQATT and CDR2 is SNEGSKA (reference sequence). The CDR3 is 12 amino acids. The CDR3 nucleotides read TGCAGTGCTACGACTAGGGGGGAGACCCAGTACTTC. Amino acids: CSATTRGETQYF.